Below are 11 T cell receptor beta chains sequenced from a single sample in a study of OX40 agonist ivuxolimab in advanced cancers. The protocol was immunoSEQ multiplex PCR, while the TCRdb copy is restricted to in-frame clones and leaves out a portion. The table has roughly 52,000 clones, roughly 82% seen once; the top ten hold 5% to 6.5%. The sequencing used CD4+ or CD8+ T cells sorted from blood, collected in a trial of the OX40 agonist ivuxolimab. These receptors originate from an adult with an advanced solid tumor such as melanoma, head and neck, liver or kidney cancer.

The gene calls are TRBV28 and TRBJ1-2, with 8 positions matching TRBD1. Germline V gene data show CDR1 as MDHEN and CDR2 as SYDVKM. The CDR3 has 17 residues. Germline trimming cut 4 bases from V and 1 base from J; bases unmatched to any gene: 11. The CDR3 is CASSSPGQANRNYGYTF. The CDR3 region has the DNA TGTGCCAGCAGTTCACCGGGACAGGCAAACCGTAACTATGGCTACACCTTC.

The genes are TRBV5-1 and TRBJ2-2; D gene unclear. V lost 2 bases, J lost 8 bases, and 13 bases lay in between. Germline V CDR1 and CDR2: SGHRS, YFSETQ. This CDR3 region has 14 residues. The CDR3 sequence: CASSFGYGSGELFF. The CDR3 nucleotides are TGCGCCAGCAGCTTTGGGTACGGATCGGGGGAGCTGTTTTTT.

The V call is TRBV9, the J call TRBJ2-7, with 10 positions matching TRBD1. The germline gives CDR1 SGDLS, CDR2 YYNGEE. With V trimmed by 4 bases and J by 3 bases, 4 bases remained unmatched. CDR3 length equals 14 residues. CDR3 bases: TGTGCCAGCAGCCCAGGGACAGGGGTCTACGAGCAGTACTTC. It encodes CASSPGTGVYEQYF.

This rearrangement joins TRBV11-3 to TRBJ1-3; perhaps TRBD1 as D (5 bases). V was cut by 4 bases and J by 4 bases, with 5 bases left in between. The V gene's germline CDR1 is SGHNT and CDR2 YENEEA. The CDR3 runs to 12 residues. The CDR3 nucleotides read TGTGCCAGCAGCTCAGGGGGAAACACCATATATTTT. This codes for CASSSGGNTIYF.

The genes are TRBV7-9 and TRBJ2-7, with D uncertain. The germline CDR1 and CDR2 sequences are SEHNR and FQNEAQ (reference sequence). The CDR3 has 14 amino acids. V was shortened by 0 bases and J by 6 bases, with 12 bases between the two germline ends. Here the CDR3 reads CASSLASPRTEQYF. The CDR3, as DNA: TGTGCCAGCAGCTTAGCCAGTCCTCGAACCGAGCAGTACTTC.

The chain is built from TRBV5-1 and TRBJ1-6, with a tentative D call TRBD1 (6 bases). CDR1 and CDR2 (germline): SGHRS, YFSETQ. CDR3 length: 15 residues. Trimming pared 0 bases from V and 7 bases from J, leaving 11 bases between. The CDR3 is CASSLGQRGNSPLHF. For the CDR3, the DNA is TGCGCCAGCAGCTTGGGACAGAGGGGGAATTCACCCCTCCACTTT.

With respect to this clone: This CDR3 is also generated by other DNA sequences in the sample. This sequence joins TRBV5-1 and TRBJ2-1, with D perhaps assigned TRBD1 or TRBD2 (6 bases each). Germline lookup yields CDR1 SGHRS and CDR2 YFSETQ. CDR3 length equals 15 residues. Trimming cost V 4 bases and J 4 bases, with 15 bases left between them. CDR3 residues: CASSGGGGPYNEQFF. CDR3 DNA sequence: TGCGCCAGCAGCGGGGGTGGGGGGCCTTACAATGAGCAGTTCTTC. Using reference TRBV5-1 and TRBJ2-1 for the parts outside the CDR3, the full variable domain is KAGVTQTPRYLIKTRGQQVTLSCSPISGHRSVSWYQQTPGQGLQFLFEYFSETQRNKGNFPGRFSGRQFSNSRSEMNVSTLELGDSALYLCASSGGGGPYNEQFFGPGTRLTVL.

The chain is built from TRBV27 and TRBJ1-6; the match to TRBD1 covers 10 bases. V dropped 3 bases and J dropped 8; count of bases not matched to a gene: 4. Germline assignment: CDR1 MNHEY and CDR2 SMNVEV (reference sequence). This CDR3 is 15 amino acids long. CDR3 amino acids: CASSLLGQGYSPLHF. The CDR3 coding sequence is TGTGCCAGCAGTTTGTTGGGACAGGGGTATTCACCCCTCCACTTT.

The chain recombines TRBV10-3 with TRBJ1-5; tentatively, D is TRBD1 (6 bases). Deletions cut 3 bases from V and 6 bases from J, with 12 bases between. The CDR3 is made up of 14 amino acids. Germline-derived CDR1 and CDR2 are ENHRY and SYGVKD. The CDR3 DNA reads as TGTGCCATCAGTGATTCGGGGGGCGGTCAGCCCCAGCATTTT. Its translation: CAISDSGGGQPQHF.

CDR3 region: CASSFLQGPYEQYF. CDR3 DNA sequence: TGCGCCAGCAGCTTCTTACAGGGCCCCTACGAGCAGTACTTC. The rearrangement joins TRBV5-1 to TRBJ2-7; D possibly corresponds to TRBD1 (6 bases). Trimming removed 2 bases from V and 2 bases from J, with 11 bases in between. CDR1 and CDR2 (germline): SGHRS, YFSETQ. The CDR3 contains 14 residues. Using reference TRBV5-1 and TRBJ2-7 for the parts outside the CDR3, the full variable domain is KAGVTQTPRYLIKTRGQQVTLSCSPISGHRSVSWYQQTPGQGLQFLFEYFSETQRNKGNFPGRFSGRQFSNSRSEMNVSTLELGDSALYLCASSFLQGPYEQYFGPGTRLTVT.

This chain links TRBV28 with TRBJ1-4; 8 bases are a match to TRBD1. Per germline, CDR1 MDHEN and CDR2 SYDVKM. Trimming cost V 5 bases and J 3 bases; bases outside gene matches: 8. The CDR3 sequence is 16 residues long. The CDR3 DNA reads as TGTGCCAGCAGTACATTCGGACAGGGTTCTAATGAAAAACTGTTTTTT. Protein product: CASSTFGQGSNEKLFF.